These T cell receptor beta chains were read from a single sample in a study of cytomegalovirus exposure and HLA in healthy donors. The assay was immunoSEQ multiplex PCR, and TCRdb's table has in-frame clones only and misses some. The table shows about 130,000 clones, with about 10% occurring only once. Sequencing was carried out using PBMCs. Receptors were obtained from a woman under 30 in good health and CMV-seropositive. Each CDR3 is given with its conserved first and last residue. Fields, in order: V gene, D gene, J gene, clone size, CDR3 DNA, CDR3 protein. A D gene is named only where the DNA matches it firmly. Size values are once, few and many counts, or a class for expanded clones, and some rows have none.

v_gene: TRBV29-1
d_gene: TRBD1
j_gene: TRBJ1-2
abundance: few
CDR3nt: TGCAGCGACGGGACAGGGGGCCCGAGGGGCTACACCTTC
CDR3aa: CSDGTGGPRGYTF

v_gene: TRBV19
d_gene: NA
j_gene: TRBJ1-1
abundance: few
CDR3nt: TGTGCCAGCCTTGGGGGGGGCGCTTTCTTT
CDR3aa: CASLGGGAFF

v_gene: TRBV30
d_gene: TRBD1
j_gene: TRBJ1-2
abundance: NA
CDR3nt: TGTGCCTGGAGTCCTACAGGGGGTTCTGGCTACACCTTC
CDR3aa: CAWSPTGGSGYTF

v_gene: TRBV27
d_gene: TRBD1
j_gene: TRBJ1-1
abundance: NA
CDR3nt: TGTGCCAGCAGTCCCCCGGGACAGGGCATTCAGGGAAACACTGAAGCTTTCTTT
CDR3aa: CASSPPGQGIQGNTEAFF

v_gene: TRBV6-1
d_gene: NA
j_gene: TRBJ2-7
abundance: few
CDR3nt: TGTGCCAGCAAGGGAGATCTTTACGAGCAGTACTTC
CDR3aa: CASKGDLYEQYF

v_gene: TRBV2
d_gene: NA
j_gene: TRBJ1-4
abundance: few
CDR3nt: TGTGCCAGCAGTCAGGGAGGGAATGAAAAACTGTTTTTT
CDR3aa: CASSQGGNEKLFF

v_gene: TRBV6-6
d_gene: TRBD1
j_gene: TRBJ1-1
abundance: NA
CDR3nt: TGTGCCAGCTGTTGGGCAGGGGGGAACACTGAAGCTTTCTTT
CDR3aa: CASCWAGGNTEAFF

v_gene: TRBV11-3
d_gene: NA
j_gene: TRBJ2-1
abundance: NA
CDR3nt: TGTGCCAGCAGCCTAATCCTTAATGAGCAGTTCTTC
CDR3aa: CASSLILNEQFF

v_gene: TRBV5-1
d_gene: TRBD1
j_gene: TRBJ2-7
abundance: few
CDR3nt: TGCGCCAGCAGCTTCCCCACGGGACAGGGCGACGAGCAGTACTTC
CDR3aa: CASSFPTGQGDEQYF

v_gene: TRBV5-4
d_gene: NA
j_gene: TRBJ2-5
abundance: NA
CDR3nt: TGTGCCAGCAGGTTTGGCGGGAATTCTCAAGAGACCCAGTACTTC
CDR3aa: CASRFGGNSQETQYF

v_gene: TRBV30
d_gene: NA
j_gene: TRBJ2-7
abundance: few
CDR3nt: TGTGCCTGGAGTGGCGGGACCTACGAGCAGTACTTC
CDR3aa: CAWSGGTYEQYF

v_gene: TRBV25-1
d_gene: NA
j_gene: TRBJ2-3
abundance: few
CDR3nt: TGTGCCAGCAGATGGCAGGGGACAGATACGCAGTATTTT
CDR3aa: CASRWQGTDTQYF

v_gene: TRBV30
d_gene: TRBD2
j_gene: TRBJ2-7
abundance: few
CDR3nt: TGTGCCTGGAGTGTTGCCAGGACTAGCGGGAAGGAAGCTTCCGAGCAGTACTTC
CDR3aa: CAWSVARTSGKEASEQYF

v_gene: TRBV15
d_gene: NA
j_gene: TRBJ1-5
abundance: few
CDR3nt: TGTGCCACCAGCAACGTCTCCCAGCAGCCCCAGCATTTT
CDR3aa: CATSNVSQQPQHF

v_gene: TRBV18
d_gene: NA
j_gene: TRBJ1-1
abundance: NA
CDR3nt: TGTGCCAGCTCACCCCCAAACGACATCAGTGCTTTCTTT
CDR3aa: CASSPPNDISAFF

v_gene: TRBV11-2
d_gene: NA
j_gene: TRBJ1-2
abundance: few
CDR3nt: TGTGCCAGCAGCTTAGATAAACAGAGCTACACCTTC
CDR3aa: CASSLDKQSYTF

v_gene: TRBV7-3
d_gene: TRBD1
j_gene: TRBJ1-2
abundance: few
CDR3nt: TGTGCCAGCAGCGAACAGGGGGTTGGAGGCTACACCTTC
CDR3aa: CASSEQGVGGYTF

v_gene: TRBV6-1
d_gene: NA
j_gene: TRBJ2-5
abundance: NA
CDR3nt: TGTGCCAGCAGTTTAGGGACATCCACTGAAGAGACCCAGTACTTC
CDR3aa: CASSLGTSTEETQYF

v_gene: TRBV5-4
d_gene: NA
j_gene: TRBJ1-2
abundance: NA
CDR3nt: TGTGCCAGCAGCTCGGTACAGGGACTATTCCTCTATGGCTACACCTTC
CDR3aa: CASSSVQGLFLYGYTF

v_gene: TRBV30
d_gene: NA
j_gene: TRBJ2-5
abundance: NA
CDR3nt: TGTGCCTGGATCCCAGGCCCCGCGAAAGAGACCCAGTACTTC
CDR3aa: CAWIPGPAKETQYF

v_gene: TRBV7-9
d_gene: NA
j_gene: TRBJ2-7
abundance: NA
CDR3nt: TGTGCCAGCAGCTTAGGGACAGCCAACTCCTACGAGCAGTACTTC
CDR3aa: CASSLGTANSYEQYF

v_gene: TRBV4-1
d_gene: NA
j_gene: TRBJ2-7
abundance: few
CDR3nt: TGCGCCAGCAGCCGAGGACACCAGCTCGAGCAGTACTTC
CDR3aa: CASSRGHQLEQYF

v_gene: TRBV7-9
d_gene: NA
j_gene: TRBJ1-4
abundance: NA
CDR3nt: TGTGCCAGCAGCTTCCCCAGGGCTTCCGAAAAACTGTTTTTT
CDR3aa: CASSFPRASEKLFF

v_gene: TRBV18
d_gene: TRBD1
j_gene: TRBJ1-5
abundance: NA
CDR3nt: TGTGCCAGCTCACGGGACAGGGGAAGCAATCAGCCCCAGCATTTT
CDR3aa: CASSRDRGSNQPQHF

v_gene: TRBV11-2
d_gene: NA
j_gene: TRBJ1-1
abundance: few
CDR3nt: TGTGCCAGCAGCATAATACAGGCCAAGACTGAAGCTTTCTTT
CDR3aa: CASSIIQAKTEAFF

v_gene: TRBV15
d_gene: TRBD2
j_gene: TRBJ2-3
abundance: NA
CDR3nt: TGTGCCACCAGCAGAGTCCCCTCCGATCGGGGGGAGGGCCGATCTGATACGCAGTATTTT
CDR3aa: CATSRVPSDRGEGRSDTQYF

v_gene: TRBV15
d_gene: TRBD2
j_gene: TRBJ2-7
abundance: NA
CDR3nt: TGTGCCACCAGAAACAAGCGGGACTCCTACGAGCAGTACTTC
CDR3aa: CATRNKRDSYEQYF

v_gene: TRBV27
d_gene: NA
j_gene: TRBJ2-1
abundance: few
CDR3nt: TGTGCCATCCTAGCACGCAATGAGCAGTTCTTC
CDR3aa: CAILARNEQFF

v_gene: TRBV14
d_gene: NA
j_gene: TRBJ1-2
abundance: NA
CDR3nt: TGTGCCAGCAGCCACACGCGCTATGGCTACACCTTC
CDR3aa: CASSHTRYGYTF

v_gene: TRBV2
d_gene: NA
j_gene: TRBJ2-5
abundance: NA
CDR3nt: TGTGCCAGCAGTCTTGGACAGTACCAAGAGACCCAGTACTTC
CDR3aa: CASSLGQYQETQYF

v_gene: TRBV19
d_gene: NA
j_gene: TRBJ2-1
abundance: NA
CDR3nt: TGTGCCAGTAGTCCCGAGGGGGAGGGCCGGAATGAGCAGTTCTTC
CDR3aa: CASSPEGEGRNEQFF

v_gene: TRBV7-2
d_gene: NA
j_gene: TRBJ1-2
abundance: few
CDR3nt: TGTGCCAGCAGCTTAGGCGCAGGCCCTAACTATGGCTACACCTTC
CDR3aa: CASSLGAGPNYGYTF

v_gene: TRBV25-1
d_gene: TRBD1
j_gene: TRBJ1-3
abundance: NA
CDR3nt: TGTGCCAGCAGTGAGGACAGGGTTGGGGACACCATATATTTT
CDR3aa: CASSEDRVGDTIYF

v_gene: TRBV19
d_gene: TRBD1
j_gene: TRBJ1-1
abundance: few
CDR3nt: TGTGCCAGTAGCTATGGGGGGACAGGGGAAGCTTTCTTT
CDR3aa: CASSYGGTGEAFF

v_gene: TRBV9
d_gene: NA
j_gene: TRBJ1-1
abundance: few
CDR3nt: TGTGCCAGCAGTGGTATCCCGGGACACGGAACTGAAGCTTTCTTT
CDR3aa: CASSGIPGHGTEAFF

v_gene: TRBV27
d_gene: NA
j_gene: TRBJ1-1
abundance: few
CDR3nt: TGTGCCAGCAGTCCACAGACCATGAACACTGAAGCTTTCTTT
CDR3aa: CASSPQTMNTEAFF

v_gene: TRBV7-2
d_gene: NA
j_gene: TRBJ2-1
abundance: once
CDR3nt: TGTGCCAGCAGACAGTCCGGGACTCAGGATGAGCAGTTCTTC
CDR3aa: CASRQSGTQDEQFF

v_gene: TRBV2
d_gene: NA
j_gene: TRBJ1-4
abundance: few
CDR3nt: TGTGCCAGCAGTGATGTCCGAAAGGGGACTAATGAAAAACTGTTTTTT
CDR3aa: CASSDVRKGTNEKLFF

v_gene: TRBV11-2
d_gene: NA
j_gene: TRBJ2-2
abundance: NA
CDR3nt: TGTGCCAGCAGCTTAGACTCCTCCACCGGGGAGCTGTTTTTT
CDR3aa: CASSLDSSTGELFF

v_gene: TRBV27
d_gene: TRBD2
j_gene: TRBJ2-2
abundance: NA
CDR3nt: TGTGCCAGCAGGTCCGTAACTAGCGGGAGAGGGGCCGGGGAGCTGTTTTTT
CDR3aa: CASRSVTSGRGAGELFF

v_gene: TRBV29-1
d_gene: TRBD1
j_gene: TRBJ1-2
abundance: few
CDR3nt: TGCAGCGTTGGAGGTTTTGGGGCAGGGGGCAAGGAAGACTATGGCTACACCTTC
CDR3aa: CSVGGFGAGGKEDYGYTF

v_gene: TRBV7-2
d_gene: TRBD2
j_gene: TRBJ2-7
abundance: NA
CDR3nt: TGTGCCAGCAGCTTTGTCGGGACTAGCGGATCCTACGAGCAGTACTTC
CDR3aa: CASSFVGTSGSYEQYF

v_gene: TRBV11-1
d_gene: TRBD1
j_gene: TRBJ2-7
abundance: NA
CDR3nt: TGTGCCAGCAGCACCCGGGCGGGGACAGGTCTTACCTACGAGCAGTACTTC
CDR3aa: CASSTRAGTGLTYEQYF

v_gene: TRBV28
d_gene: TRBD1
j_gene: TRBJ1-5
abundance: few
CDR3nt: TGTGCCAGCAGTCTCCAACGGACAGGGAAGGCCCATCAGCCCCAGCATTTT
CDR3aa: CASSLQRTGKAHQPQHF

v_gene: TRBV19
d_gene: TRBD2
j_gene: TRBJ2-3
abundance: few
CDR3nt: TGTGCCAGTAGTATAGCCTCCGGGACTAGCGGAAAGAATACGCAGTATTTT
CDR3aa: CASSIASGTSGKNTQYF

v_gene: TRBV30
d_gene: TRBD1
j_gene: TRBJ2-7
abundance: NA
CDR3nt: TGTGCCTGGAGTCCAGGACAGGGCTCCTACGAGCAGTACTTC
CDR3aa: CAWSPGQGSYEQYF

v_gene: TRBV5-1
d_gene: NA
j_gene: TRBJ2-2
abundance: many
CDR3nt: TGCGCCAGCAGCGTTCTACAGGGCACCGGGGAGCTGTTTTTT
CDR3aa: CASSVLQGTGELFF

v_gene: TRBV7-2
d_gene: NA
j_gene: TRBJ1-5
abundance: NA
CDR3nt: TGTGCCAGCAGCTTAGAACACAATCAGCCCCAGCATTTT
CDR3aa: CASSLEHNQPQHF

v_gene: TRBV7-8
d_gene: NA
j_gene: TRBJ2-6
abundance: few
CDR3nt: TGTGCCAGCAGCTCAACACCTCAGCGGGTCTCCTCTGGGGCCAACGTCCTGACTTTC
CDR3aa: CASSSTPQRVSSGANVLTF

v_gene: TRBV4-2
d_gene: TRBD2
j_gene: TRBJ2-7
abundance: NA
CDR3nt: TGTGCCAGCAGCCAAGAAGCGGGAGGGGTCTACGAGCAGTACTTC
CDR3aa: CASSQEAGGVYEQYF

v_gene: TRBV28
d_gene: NA
j_gene: TRBJ2-5
abundance: few
CDR3nt: TGTGCCAGCAGCTGGGCCACAGGAGTCGGCGAGACCCAGTACTTC
CDR3aa: CASSWATGVGETQYF

v_gene: TRBV9
d_gene: NA
j_gene: TRBJ1-1
abundance: few
CDR3nt: TGTGCCAGCAGCCCAGGCCCGGGAATGAACACTGAAGCTTTCTTT
CDR3aa: CASSPGPGMNTEAFF

v_gene: TRBV30
d_gene: NA
j_gene: TRBJ1-2
abundance: NA
CDR3nt: TGTGCCTGGAACAGGGCCTGGGGAGGCTACACCTTC
CDR3aa: CAWNRAWGGYTF

v_gene: TRBV27
d_gene: TRBD2
j_gene: TRBJ2-1
abundance: NA
CDR3nt: TGTGCCAGCAGTTTGGGACTAGCGGAGTACAATGAGCAGTTCTTC
CDR3aa: CASSLGLAEYNEQFF

v_gene: TRBV11-3
d_gene: TRBD2
j_gene: TRBJ2-7
abundance: NA
CDR3nt: TGTGCCAGCAGCCCCCGCCGGCGGGGGGATGAGCAGTACTTC
CDR3aa: CASSPRRRGDEQYF

v_gene: TRBV6-1
d_gene: NA
j_gene: TRBJ1-2
abundance: few
CDR3nt: TGTGCCAGCAGCAGGGATCTACAACTAAACTATGGCTACACCTTC
CDR3aa: CASSRDLQLNYGYTF

v_gene: TRBV7-6
d_gene: NA
j_gene: TRBJ2-7
abundance: NA
CDR3nt: TGTGCCAGCAGCTTAGAAGGGGAAGAGCAGTACTTC
CDR3aa: CASSLEGEEQYF